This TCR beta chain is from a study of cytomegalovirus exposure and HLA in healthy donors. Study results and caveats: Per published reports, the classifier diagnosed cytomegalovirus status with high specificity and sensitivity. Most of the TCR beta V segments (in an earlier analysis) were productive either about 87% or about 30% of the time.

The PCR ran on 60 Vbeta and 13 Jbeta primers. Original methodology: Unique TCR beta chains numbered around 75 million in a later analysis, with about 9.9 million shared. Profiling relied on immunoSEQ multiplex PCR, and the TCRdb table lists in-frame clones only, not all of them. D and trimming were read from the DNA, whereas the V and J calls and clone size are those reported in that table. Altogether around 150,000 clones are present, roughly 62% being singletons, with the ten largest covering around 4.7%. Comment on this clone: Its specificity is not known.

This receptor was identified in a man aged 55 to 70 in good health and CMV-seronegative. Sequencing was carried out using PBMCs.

For the CDR3, the DNA is TGTGCCAGCAGCTTATTCGGACAGGACCTGAGGAATGAAGCTTTCTTT. Its protein product is CASSLFGQDLRNEAFF. This sequence joins TRBV7-9 and TRBJ1-1, with 7 positions matching TRBD1. V shed 2 bases and J 7 bases; nucleotides not matched to a gene: 13. CDR3 length: 16 residues. Per germline, CDR1 SEHNR and CDR2 FQNEAQ (reference sequence). The complete variable domain, with remaining parts taken from reference TRBV7-9 and TRBJ1-1, reads DTGVSQNPRHKITKRGQNVTFRCDPISEHNRLYWYRQTLGQGPEFLTYFQNEAQLEKSRLLSDRFSAERPKGSFSTLEIQRTEQGDSAMYLCASSLFGQDLRNEAFFGQGTRLTVV.